These 14 T cell receptor beta chains came from one sample sequenced in a study of OX40 agonist ivuxolimab in advanced cancers. Sequencing was performed with immunoSEQ multiplex PCR; in TCRdb, only in-frame clones are kept and a portion is missing. The sample includes about 53,000 clones, 84% of them seen just once. The specimen comprised CD4+ or CD8+ T cells sorted from blood, sampled in a trial of the OX40 agonist ivuxolimab. All receptors derive from an adult with an advanced solid tumor such as melanoma, head and neck, liver or kidney cancer.

V is TRBV14 and J is TRBJ2-1; TRBD2 matches at 14 bases. The CDR3 is 16 residues long. Germline lookup yields CDR1 SGHDN and CDR2 FVKESK. V was pared by 3 bases and J by 8 bases, with 6 bases of the junction left unmatched. The CDR3 DNA is TGTGCCAGCAGCCAGAGGGGACTAGCGGGAGTTCATGAGCAGTTCTTC. It codes for CASSQRGLAGVHEQFF. Filled out from reference TRBV14 and TRBJ2-1, the complete variable domain reads EAGVTQFPSHSVIEKGQTVTLRCDPISGHDNLYWYRRVMGKEIKFLLHFVKESKQDESGMPNNRFLAERTGGTYSTLKVQPAELEDSGVYFCASSQRGLAGVHEQFFGPGTRLTVL.

The V gene is TRBV9, the J gene TRBJ2-3; D is perhaps TRBD2 (7 bases). The CDR3 is 16 amino acids. V lost 2 bases and J 8 bases, leaving 21 bases between the germline ends. CDR1 and CDR2 (germline): SGDLS, YYNGEE. The CDR3 bases are TGTGCCAGCAGCGTGCGAGGGGGGGGCTACGGAGCTACGCAGTATTTT. This gives the protein CASSVRGGGYGATQYF. The full variable domain, with the rest looked up from reference TRBV9 and TRBJ2-3, is DSGVTQTPKHLITATGQRVTLRCSPRSGDLSVYWYQQSLDQGLQFLIQYYNGEERAKGNILERFSAQQFPDLHSELNLSSLELGDSALYFCASSVRGGGYGATQYFGPGTRLTVL.

This clone was detected only a few times. The chain combines TRBV11-2 with TRBJ2-7; TRBD2 might be the D (6 bases). CDR3 length equals 14 residues. The germline CDR1 and CDR2 sequences are SGHAT and FQNNGV. The V end was cut by 4 bases, the J end by 3 bases, with 13 bases between. CDR3 in DNA: TGTGCCAGCAGCTGGAGCGGGCGAAACTACGAGCAGTACTTC. Translation gives CASSWSGRNYEQYF. The whole variable domain, remainder taken from reference TRBV11-2 and TRBJ2-7, is EAGVAQSPRYKIIEKRQSVAFWCNPISGHATLYWYQQILGQGPKLLIQFQNNGVVDDSQLPKDRFSAERLKGVDSTLKIQPAKLEDSAVYLCASSWSGRNYEQYFGPGTRLTVT.

This chain uses TRBV7-2 with TRBJ2-7; 8 bases agree with TRBD2. From germline, CDR1 is SGHTA and CDR2 FQGNSA. This CDR3 is 13 amino acids long. Trimming at V came to 5 bases and at J to 4 bases, leaving 4 bases not matched to a gene. The CDR3 reads CASSRTSGYEQYF. The CDR3 region has the DNA TGTGCCAGCAGCAGAACTAGCGGTTACGAGCAGTACTTC.

The chain has TRBV5-1 and TRBJ1-4; the match to TRBD1 covers 9 bases. The J segment lost 2 bases and the V segment lost 5 bases, leaving 7 bases of the junction unmatched. Per germline, CDR1 SGHRS and CDR2 YFSETQ. The CDR3 sequence is 16 residues long. The CDR3 is CASRSDRGGTNEKLFF. The CDR3 bases are TGCGCCAGCAGATCCGACAGGGGGGGCACTAATGAAAAACTGTTTTTT.

J is TRBJ2-1 and V is TRBV7-3; the D is unclear. Germline assignment: CDR1 SGHTA and CDR2 FQGTGA. V was trimmed by 5 bases and J by 5 bases, leaving 10 bases between them. The CDR3 has 13 amino acids. In DNA form, the CDR3 reads TGTGCCAGCAGCCTCGAAGGTAACAATGAGCAGTTCTTC. It translates to CASSLEGNNEQFF.

This clone was observed a single time. The chain joins TRBV18 to TRBJ2-7, with D perhaps matching TRBD1 (5 bases). Germline-derived CDR1 and CDR2 are KGHSH and LQKENI. Trimming pared 5 bases from V and 4 bases from J, leaving 9 bases between. CDR3 length: 12 residues. The CDR3 spells CASSATAYEQYF. In DNA, the CDR3 is TGTGCCAGCTCAGCGACAGCTTACGAGCAGTACTTC.

The V call is TRBV7-2, the J call TRBJ2-1; 10 bases match TRBD2. This CDR3 region has 12 residues. Unmatched junction bases numbered 4, after V lost 2 bases and J lost 15 bases. In germline, CDR1 is SGHTA, CDR2 FQGNSA. The CDR3 DNA is TGTGCCAGCAGCTTACTAGCGGGAGCCGGGTTCTTC. This codes for CASSLLAGAGFF.

This chain uses TRBV5-1 with TRBJ2-3; 7 bases are a match to TRBD1. Trimming at V came to 2 bases and at J to 3 bases, leaving 12 bases not matched to a gene. CDR3 length: 17 residues. CDR1 SGHRS and CDR2 YFSETQ come from the germline V gene. The CDR3: CASSFSNLQGWTDTQYF. The CDR3 DNA reads as TGCGCCAGCAGCTTTAGTAACTTACAGGGGTGGACAGATACGCAGTATTTT.

This chain links TRBV5-4 with TRBJ2-7; D perhaps matches TRBD2 (5 bases). The V gene lost 4 bases and the J gene lost 2 bases, with 16 bases spanning the gap. The CDR3 consists of 15 residues. In germline, CDR1 is SGHNT, CDR2 YYREEE (reference sequence). CDR3 sequence reads: CASSPGSDLTYEQYF. Written as DNA, the CDR3 is TGTGCCAGCAGCCCGGGAAGTGATCTTACCTACGAGCAGTACTTC.

The genes are TRBV6-5 and TRBJ1-1, with 9 bases lining up with TRBD1. The CDR3 is 13 amino acids. The V gene end was trimmed by 5 bases and the J gene end by 3 bases; junction bases not matched to a gene: 1. Germline CDR1 reads MNHEY; CDR2 reads SVGAGI. CDR3 loop: CASSRQGDTEAFF. CDR3 in DNA: TGTGCCAGCAGTAGACAGGGGGACACTGAAGCTTTCTTT.

The chain recombines TRBV2 with TRBJ1-2; no definite D call. The CDR3 runs 11 residues. Per germline, CDR1 SNHLY and CDR2 FYNNEI. Deletions cut 8 bases from V and 4 bases from J, with 8 bases between. CDR3 bases: TGTGCCAGCTCCGGACCCTATGGCTACACCTTC. This translates into CASSGPYGYTF. Supplemented by reference TRBV2 and TRBJ1-2, the full variable domain reads EPEVTQTPSHQVTQMGQEVILRCVPISNHLYFYWYRQILGQKVEFLVSFYNNEISEKSEIFDDQFSVERPDGSNFTLKIRSTKLEDSAMYFCASSGPYGYTFGSGTRLTVV.

CDR3 coding DNA: TGTGCCAGTAGGACCAGACTGGGACAGGGCACCTACGAGCAGTACTTC. Its protein product is CASRTRLGQGTYEQYF. The chain recombines TRBV19 with TRBJ2-7; 9 nucleotides align to TRBD1. The CDR3 loop spans 16 amino acids. Losses at the gene ends were 6 bases for V and 2 bases for J; bases not matched to a gene: 11. CDR1 is LNHDA, CDR2 SQIVND, per germline (reference sequence).

The gene calls are TRBV6-6 and TRBJ1-2, with 7 nucleotides matching TRBD1. The CDR3 consists of 14 residues. V lost 6 bases to trimming and J lost 7 bases; unmatched junction nucleotides: 11. Per the germline V gene, CDR1 is MNHNY and CDR2 is SVGAGI (reference sequence). The CDR3 coding sequence is TGTGCCAGCAGGGGGGGACAGAGTTTTTCTGGCTACACCTTC. Protein product: CASRGGQSFSGYTF.